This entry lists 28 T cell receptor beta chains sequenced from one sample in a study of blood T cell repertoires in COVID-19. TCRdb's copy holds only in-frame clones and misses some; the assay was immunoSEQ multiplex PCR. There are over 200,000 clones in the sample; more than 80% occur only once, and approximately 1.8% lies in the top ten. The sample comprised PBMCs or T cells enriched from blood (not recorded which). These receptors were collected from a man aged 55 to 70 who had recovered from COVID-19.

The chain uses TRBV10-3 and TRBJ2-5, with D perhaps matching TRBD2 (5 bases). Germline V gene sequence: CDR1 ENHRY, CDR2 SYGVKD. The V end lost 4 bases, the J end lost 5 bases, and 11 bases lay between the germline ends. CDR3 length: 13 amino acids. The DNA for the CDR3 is TGTGCCATCAGTGGTGGGGAGAGGGAGACCCAGTACTTC. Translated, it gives CAISGGERETQYF.

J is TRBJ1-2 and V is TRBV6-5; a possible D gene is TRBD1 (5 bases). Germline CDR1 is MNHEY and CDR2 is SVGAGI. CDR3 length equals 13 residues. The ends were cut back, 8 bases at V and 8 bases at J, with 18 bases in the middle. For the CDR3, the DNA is TGTGCCAGCTCCTCCGGGGGGACGGGGGGCTACACCTTC. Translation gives CASSSGGTGGYTF.

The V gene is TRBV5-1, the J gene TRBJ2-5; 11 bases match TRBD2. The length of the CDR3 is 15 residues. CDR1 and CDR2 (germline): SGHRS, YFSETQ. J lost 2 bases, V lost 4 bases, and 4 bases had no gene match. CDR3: CASSVIAGGQETQYF. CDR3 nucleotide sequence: TGCGCCAGCAGCGTAATAGCGGGGGGGCAAGAGACCCAGTACTTC.

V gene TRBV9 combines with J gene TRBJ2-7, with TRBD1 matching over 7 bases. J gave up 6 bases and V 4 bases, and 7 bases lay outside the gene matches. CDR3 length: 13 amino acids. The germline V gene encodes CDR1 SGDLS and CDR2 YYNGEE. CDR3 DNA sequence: TGTGCCAGCAGCACATACCGGGACAGCGAGCAGTACTTC. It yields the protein CASSTYRDSEQYF.

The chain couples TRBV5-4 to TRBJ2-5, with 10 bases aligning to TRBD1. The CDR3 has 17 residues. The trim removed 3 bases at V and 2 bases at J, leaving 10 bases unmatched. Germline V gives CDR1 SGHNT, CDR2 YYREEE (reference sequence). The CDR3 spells CASSSGQDRGVQETQYF. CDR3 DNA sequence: TGTGCCAGCAGCTCCGGTCAGGACAGGGGGGTACAAGAGACCCAGTACTTC. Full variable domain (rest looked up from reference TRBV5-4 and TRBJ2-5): ETGVTQSPTHLIKTRGQQVTLRCSSQSGHNTVSWYQQALGQGPQFIFQYYREEENGRGNFPPRFSGLQFPNYSSELNVNALELDDSALYLCASSSGQDRGVQETQYFGPGTRLLVL.

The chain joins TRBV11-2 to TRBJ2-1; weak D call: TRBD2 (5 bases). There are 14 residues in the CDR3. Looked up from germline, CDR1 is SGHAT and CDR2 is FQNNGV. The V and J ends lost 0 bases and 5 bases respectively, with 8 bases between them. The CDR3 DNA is TGTGCCAGCAGCTTAGAGCGGGTCCACAATGAGCAGTTCTTC. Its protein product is CASSLERVHNEQFF.

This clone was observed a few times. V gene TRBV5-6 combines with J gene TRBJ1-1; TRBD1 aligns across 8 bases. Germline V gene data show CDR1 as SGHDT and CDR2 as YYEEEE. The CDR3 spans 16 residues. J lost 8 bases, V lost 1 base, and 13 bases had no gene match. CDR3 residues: CASSLLARGQAFEAFF. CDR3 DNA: TGTGCCAGCAGCTTGTTGGCCAGGGGGCAGGCCTTCGAAGCTTTCTTT.

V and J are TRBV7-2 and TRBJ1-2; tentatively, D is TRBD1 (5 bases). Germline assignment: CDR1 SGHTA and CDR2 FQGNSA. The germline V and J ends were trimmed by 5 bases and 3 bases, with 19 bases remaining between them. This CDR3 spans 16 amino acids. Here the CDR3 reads CASSLPGQQNHYGYTF. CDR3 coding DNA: TGTGCCAGCAGCCTCCCAGGGCAACAGAATCACTATGGCTACACCTTC.

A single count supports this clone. CDR3 region: CASSPRLGRTDTQYF. CDR3 DNA: TGTGCCAGCTCACCACGTCTGGGGCGCACAGATACGCAGTATTTT. The gene calls are TRBV18 and TRBJ2-3; the D gene is possibly TRBD1 (5 bases). CDR1 is KGHSH and CDR2 is LQKENI in the germline V gene. V dropped 1 base and J dropped 1 base, with 9 bases sitting between them. The CDR3 totals 15 residues.

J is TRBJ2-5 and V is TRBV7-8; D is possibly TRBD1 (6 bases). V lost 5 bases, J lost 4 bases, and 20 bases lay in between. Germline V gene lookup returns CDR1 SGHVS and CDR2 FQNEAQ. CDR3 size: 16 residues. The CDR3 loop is CASSLGEGGSGETQYF. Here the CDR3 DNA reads TGTGCCAGCAGCCTAGGGGAAGGGGGATCTGGAGAGACCCAGTACTTC.

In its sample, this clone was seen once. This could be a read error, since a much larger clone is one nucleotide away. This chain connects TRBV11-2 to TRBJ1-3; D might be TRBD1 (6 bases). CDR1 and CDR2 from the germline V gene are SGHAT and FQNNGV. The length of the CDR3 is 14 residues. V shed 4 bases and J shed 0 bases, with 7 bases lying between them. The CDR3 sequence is CASSSRGSGNTIYF. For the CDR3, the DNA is TGTGCCAGCAGCTCCAGGGGCTCTGGAAACACCATATATTTT.

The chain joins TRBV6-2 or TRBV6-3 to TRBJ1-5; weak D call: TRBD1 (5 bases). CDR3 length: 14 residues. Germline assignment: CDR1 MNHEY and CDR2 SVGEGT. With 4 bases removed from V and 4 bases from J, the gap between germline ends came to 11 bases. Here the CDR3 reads CASSLQTANQPQHF. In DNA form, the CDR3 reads TGTGCCAGCAGTTTGCAGACAGCTAATCAGCCCCAGCATTTT.

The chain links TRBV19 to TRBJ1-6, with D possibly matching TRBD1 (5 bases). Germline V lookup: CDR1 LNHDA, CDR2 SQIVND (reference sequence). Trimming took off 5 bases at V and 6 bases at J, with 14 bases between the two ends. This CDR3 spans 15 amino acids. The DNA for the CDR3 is TGTGCCAGTAGTGTCCGGGGACTTGGTAATTCACCCCTCCACTTT. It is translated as CASSVRGLGNSPLHF.

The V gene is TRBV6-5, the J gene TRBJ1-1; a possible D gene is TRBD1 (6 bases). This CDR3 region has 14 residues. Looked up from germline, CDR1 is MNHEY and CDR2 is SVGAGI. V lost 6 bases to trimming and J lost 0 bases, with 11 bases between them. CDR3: CASSKDSVNTEAFF. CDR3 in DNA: TGTGCCAGCAGCAAGGACAGCGTGAACACTGAAGCTTTCTTT.

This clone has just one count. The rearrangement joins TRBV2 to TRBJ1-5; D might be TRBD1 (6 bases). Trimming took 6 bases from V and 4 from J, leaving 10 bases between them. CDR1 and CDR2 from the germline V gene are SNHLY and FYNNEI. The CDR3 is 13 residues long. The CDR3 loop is CASRIQGNQPQHF. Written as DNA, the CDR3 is TGTGCCAGCAGGATACAGGGTAATCAGCCCCAGCATTTT.

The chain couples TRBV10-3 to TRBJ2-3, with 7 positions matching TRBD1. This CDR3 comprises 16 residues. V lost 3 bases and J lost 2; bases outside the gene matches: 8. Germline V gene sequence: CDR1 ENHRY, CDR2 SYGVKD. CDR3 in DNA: TGTGCCATCAGTGAAAACAGGGGAGCACTCACAGATACGCAGTATTTT. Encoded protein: CAISENRGALTDTQYF.

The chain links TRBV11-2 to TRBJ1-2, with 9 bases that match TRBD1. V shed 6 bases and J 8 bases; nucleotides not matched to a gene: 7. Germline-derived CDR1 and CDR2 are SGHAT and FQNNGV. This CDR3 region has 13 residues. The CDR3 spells CASSPGQGQGYTF. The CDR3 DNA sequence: TGTGCCAGCAGTCCCGGACAGGGGCAAGGCTACACCTTC.

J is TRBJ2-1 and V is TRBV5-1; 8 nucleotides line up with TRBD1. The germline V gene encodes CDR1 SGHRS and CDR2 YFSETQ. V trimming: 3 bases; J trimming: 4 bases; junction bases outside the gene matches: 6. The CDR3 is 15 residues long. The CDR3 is CASSSGTGLYNEQFF. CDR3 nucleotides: TGCGCCAGCAGCTCCGGGACAGGTTTATACAATGAGCAGTTCTTC.

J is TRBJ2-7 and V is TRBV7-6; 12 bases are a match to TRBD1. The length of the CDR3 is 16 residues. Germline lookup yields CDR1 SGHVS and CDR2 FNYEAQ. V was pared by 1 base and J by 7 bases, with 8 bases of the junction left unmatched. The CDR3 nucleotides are TGTGCCAGCAGCTTAGTCCCGGGACAGGGGGCCGGGGAGCAGTACTTC. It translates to CASSLVPGQGAGEQYF.

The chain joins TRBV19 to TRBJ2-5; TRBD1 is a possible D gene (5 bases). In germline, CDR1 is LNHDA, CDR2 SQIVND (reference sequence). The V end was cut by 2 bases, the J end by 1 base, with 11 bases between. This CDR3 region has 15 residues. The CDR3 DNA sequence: TGTGCCAGTAGTATATCGGCAGGGATCCAAGAGACCCAGTACTTC. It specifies CASSISAGIQETQYF.

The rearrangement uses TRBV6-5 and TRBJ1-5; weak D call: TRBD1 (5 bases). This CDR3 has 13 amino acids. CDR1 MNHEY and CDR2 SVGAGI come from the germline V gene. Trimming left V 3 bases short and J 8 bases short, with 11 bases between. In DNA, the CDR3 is TGTGCCAGCAGTTATAAGGGGCTGGAGCCCCAGCATTTT. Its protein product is CASSYKGLEPQHF.

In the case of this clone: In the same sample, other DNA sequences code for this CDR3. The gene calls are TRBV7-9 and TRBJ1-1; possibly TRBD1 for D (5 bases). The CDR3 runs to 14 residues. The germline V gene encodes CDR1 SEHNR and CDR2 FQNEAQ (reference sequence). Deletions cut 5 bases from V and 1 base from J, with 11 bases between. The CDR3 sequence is CASSPDKRNTEAFF. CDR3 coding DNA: TGTGCCAGCAGCCCGGACAAACGGAACACTGAAGCTTTCTTT.

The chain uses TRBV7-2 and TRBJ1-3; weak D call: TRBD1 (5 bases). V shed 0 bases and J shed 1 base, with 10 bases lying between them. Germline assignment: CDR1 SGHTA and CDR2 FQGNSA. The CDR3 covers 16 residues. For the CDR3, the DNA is TGTGCCAGCAGCTTAGCTTGGGGGGGGTCTGGAAACACCATATATTTT. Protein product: CASSLAWGGSGNTIYF.

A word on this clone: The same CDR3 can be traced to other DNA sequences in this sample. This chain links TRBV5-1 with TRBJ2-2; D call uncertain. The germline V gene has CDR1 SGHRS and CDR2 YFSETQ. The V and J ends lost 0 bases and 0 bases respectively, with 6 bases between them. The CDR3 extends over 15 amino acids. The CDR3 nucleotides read TGCGCCAGCAGCTTGGCTCGAGCGAACACCGGGGAGCTGTTTTTT. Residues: CASSLARANTGELFF.

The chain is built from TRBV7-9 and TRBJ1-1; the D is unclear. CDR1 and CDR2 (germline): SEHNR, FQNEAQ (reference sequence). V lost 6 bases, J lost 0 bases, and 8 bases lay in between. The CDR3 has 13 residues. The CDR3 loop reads CASSLIMNTEAFF. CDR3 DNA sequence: TGTGCCAGCAGTTTAATTATGAACACTGAAGCTTTCTTT. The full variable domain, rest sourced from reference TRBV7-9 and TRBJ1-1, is DTGVSQNPRHKITKRGQNVTFRCDPISEHNRLYWYRQTLGQGPEFLTYFQNEAQLEKSRLLSDRFSAERPKGSFSTLEIQRTEQGDSAMYLCASSLIMNTEAFFGQGTRLTVV.

As DNA, the CDR3 is TGTGCCAGCACCCGGACAGGGGCCGGGGAGACCCAGTACTTC. Protein: CASTRTGAGETQYF. The V gene is TRBV6-5, the J gene TRBJ2-5; 9 bases fit TRBD1. The V and J ends lost 7 bases and 5 bases, in that order; junction bases with no gene match: 8. From germline, CDR1 is MNHEY and CDR2 SVGAGI. The CDR3 runs 14 residues.

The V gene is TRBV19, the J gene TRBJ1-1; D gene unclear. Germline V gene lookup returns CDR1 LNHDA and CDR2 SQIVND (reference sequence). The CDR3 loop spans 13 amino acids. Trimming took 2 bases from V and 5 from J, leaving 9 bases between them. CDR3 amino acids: CASSILTETEAFF. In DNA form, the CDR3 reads TGTGCCAGTAGTATACTCACAGAGACTGAAGCTTTCTTT.

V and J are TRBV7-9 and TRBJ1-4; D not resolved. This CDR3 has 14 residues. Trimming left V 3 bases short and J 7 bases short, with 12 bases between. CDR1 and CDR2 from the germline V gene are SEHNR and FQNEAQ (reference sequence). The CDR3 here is CASSLRDAGEKLFF. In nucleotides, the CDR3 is TGTGCCAGCAGCTTGAGGGATGCGGGTGAAAAACTGTTTTTT.